These T cell receptor beta chains were read from a single sample in a study of glioma-infiltrating T cells. TCRdb recomputed calls from the multiplex PCR reads with MiXCR, one row per CDR3 protein. The table includes 100,000 to 150,000 distinct CDR3 sequences, 24% detected once. Specimen: glioma tissue, nonneoplastic brain tissue, or PBMCs (not recorded which). These receptors came from a human donor with low-grade glioma or glioblastoma, undergoing nonglioma brain surgery, or in good health (not recorded which). CDR3s include the opening cysteine and the closing phenylalanine or tryptophan. A D gene is named only where the DNA matches it firmly. Size is stated for part of the rows, as once, few or many counts, or as a class when the clone is expanded.

abundance,j_gene,d_gene,v_gene,CDR3nt,CDR3aa
many,TRBJ1-1,-,TRBV20-1,TGCAGTGCCCGGCCCGGGATTTCTGAAGCTTTCTTT,CSARPGISEAFF
few,TRBJ1-2,-,TRBV14,TGTGCCAGCAGCCCATCCCCCGGACAATCTCCCTATGGCTACACCTTC,CASSPSPGQSPYGYTF
-,TRBJ1-1,TRBD1,TRBV18,TGTGCCAGCTCACCAGCGGGACAGAGACTGAACACTGAAGCTTTCTTT,CASSPAGQRLNTEAFF
-,TRBJ1-1,TRBD1,TRBV10-3,TGTGCCATCAGTGACAGGGGGACAGGGGGCGACGCTGAAGCTTTCTTT,CAISDRGTGGDAEAFF
-,TRBJ1-3,TRBD1,TRBV20-1,TGCAGTGCCACCACTACCCCGACAGGGGCTGGAGACACCATATATTTT,CSATTTPTGAGDTIYF
many,TRBJ1-2,-,TRBV7-2,TGTGCCAGCAGCTTCCCGGGAACCTATGGCTACACCTTC,CASSFPGTYGYTF
-,TRBJ2-3,TRBD2,TRBV12-3/TRBV12-4,TGTGCCAGCAGTCGGATAGGACTAGCGGGGGGGCATCCCACAGATACGCAGTATTTT,CASSRIGLAGGHPTDTQYF
few,TRBJ2-2,-,TRBV27,TGTGCCAGCAGATCGACAGGGACCGGGGGGCTGTTTTTT,CASRSTGTGGLFF
few,TRBJ1-5,-,TRBV15,TGTGCCACCACTTCAGGGGCGCTAAGAGGAAGCAATCAGCCCCAGCATTTT,CATTSGALRGSNQPQHF
many,TRBJ1-1,-,TRBV20-1,TGCAGCGCAAAGAACACTGAAGCTTTCTTT,CSAKNTEAFF
few,TRBJ2-5,TRBD2,TRBV7-6,TGTGCCAGCAGCTTAGCTCTACTAGCGGGGCCGCAGTACTTC,CASSLALLAGPQYF
-,TRBJ2-5,TRBD1,TRBV2,TGTACCAGCAGTGAGGGGACAGGGGACGGGGTCGGAGAGACCCAGTACTTC,CTSSEGTGDGVGETQYF
-,TRBJ2-6,TRBD2,TRBV20-1,TGCAGTGCTAGAGATGCGGGAGATCCTGGGGCCAACGTCCTGACTTTC,CSARDAGDPGANVLTF
-,TRBJ1-5,-,TRBV20-1,TGCAGTGCAAGGACTTCTTTCAAAGAGCCCCAGCATTTT,CSARTSFKEPQHF
few,TRBJ2-1,TRBD2,TRBV7-3,TGTGCCAGCACCAGCTTAAGACGCGGGGGATTGGAGCAGTTCTTC,CASTSLRRGGLEQFF
-,TRBJ2-1,-,TRBV7-7,TGTGCTAGCAGCTTAGGAGGGGACTACAATGAGCAGTTCTTC,CASSLGGDYNEQFF
-,TRBJ2-4,-,TRBV2,TGTGCCAGCAGTGAGGGGAGGGCCAAAAACATTCAGTACTTC,CASSEGRAKNIQYF
-,TRBJ1-1,-,TRBV10-3,TGTGCCATCAGGCCTTCGGCGGCGAACACTGAAGCTTTCTTT,CAIRPSAANTEAFF
few,TRBJ2-1,-,TRBV25-1,TGTGCCAGCGGGCGGGGGCTGGGTAGGAATGAGCAGTTCTTC,CASGRGLGRNEQFF
many,TRBJ2-5,TRBD2,TRBV20-1,TGCAGTGCGCCGTGGCTAGCGGAGATTGCAACGGGGTTAGAGACCCAGTACTTC,CSAPWLAEIATGLETQYF
-,TRBJ2-3,-,TRBV7-2,TGTGCCAGCGCCTCAAGGCGGGGCACAGATACGCAGTATTTT,CASASRRGTDTQYF
-,TRBJ1-6,-,TRBV19,TGTGCCAGTAGCTCCTCGGGGCCCCTCCACTTT,CASSSSGPLHF